Listed here are 3 T cell receptor beta chains from one sample, sequenced in a study of response to subunit inactivated influenza vaccine. TCRdb redid the calling of the RT-PCR reads with MiXCR, one entry per CDR3 protein. Among some 480,000 distinct CDR3 sequences listed, approximately 11% were seen once. Sequencing was performed on PBMCs from blood, taken roughly 45 days after vaccination. These TCRs come from a man between 50 and 59 years old who received an inactivated influenza vaccine.

This clonotype came up a few times. The chain employs TRBV7-2 and TRBJ1-2, with TRBD1 matching 8 bases. The CDR3 is made up of 12 amino acids. Germline CDR1 reads SGHTA; CDR2 reads FQGNSA. J was trimmed by 2 bases and V by 10 bases; bases with no gene match: 3. The CDR3 reads CATGTGNYGYTF. The CDR3 DNA is TGTGCCACCGGGACAGGAAACTATGGCTACACCTTC.

This clonotype has only a few counts. The chain links TRBV28 to TRBJ2-3, with TRBD2 matching 9 bases. CDR1 is MDHEN, CDR2 SYDVKM, per germline. CDR3 size: 16 residues. The V gene end was trimmed by 5 bases and the J gene end by 3 bases; junction bases not matched to a gene: 9. CDR3 in DNA: TGTGCCAGCAGTCTTTTTAGCGGGAGTACAACAGATACGCAGTATTTT. Its protein is CASSLFSGSTTDTQYF.

This clonotype was picked up many times. The gene calls are TRBV5-4 and TRBJ2-1; a weak D match, TRBD2 (5 bases). Trimming left V 0 bases short and J 9 bases short, with 7 bases between. The CDR3 covers 12 residues. The germline gives CDR1 SGHNT, CDR2 YYREEE (reference sequence). CDR3 nucleotides: TGTGCCAGCAGCTTGGGGAGGATTGAGCAGTTCTTC. Translated: CASSLGRIEQFF.